Following are 13 T cell receptor beta chains from one sample sequenced in a study of blood T cell repertoires in COVID-19. The protocol was immunoSEQ multiplex PCR, while the TCRdb copy is restricted to in-frame clones and leaves out a portion. The data show about 250,000 clones, around 84% seen once. The sequenced sample consisted of PBMCs or T cells enriched from blood (not recorded which). These receptors all come from a man in his forties who had recovered from COVID-19.

J is TRBJ2-1 and V is TRBV9; a possible D gene is TRBD1 (5 bases). CDR3 length: 17 residues. The ends were cut back, 0 bases at V and 0 bases at J, with 13 bases in the middle. Germline assignment: CDR1 SGDLS and CDR2 YYNGEE. The CDR3 DNA reads as TGTGCCAGCAGCGTAGCAGGGCGGACGAGCTCCTACAATGAGCAGTTCTTC. It translates to CASSVAGRTSSYNEQFF.

The chain is built from TRBV14 and TRBJ2-2, with TRBD2 matching over 8 bases. The V and J ends lost 2 bases and 3 bases, in that order; junction bases with no gene match: 2. The CDR3 loop spans 15 amino acids. Per the germline V gene, CDR1 is SGHDN and CDR2 is FVKESK. CDR3 DNA: TGTGCCAGCAGCCAATTACTAGCGGACACCGGGGAGCTGTTTTTT. Amino acids: CASSQLLADTGELFF.

This chain uses TRBV10-3 with TRBJ2-3, with 7 bases aligning to TRBD2. The germline gives CDR1 ENHRY, CDR2 SYGVKD. This CDR3 has 14 residues. V dropped 6 bases and J dropped 3; count of bases not matched to a gene: 6. CDR3 amino acids: CAISLGGGTDTQYF. The DNA of the CDR3 is TGTGCCATCAGCCTGGGCGGGGGTACAGATACGCAGTATTTT.

This chain uses TRBV5-1 with TRBJ1-6; 8 bases align to TRBD1. This CDR3 has 15 residues. The junction had 3 bases not matched to a gene; V was cut back by 2 bases and J by 5 bases. The germline CDR1 and CDR2 sequences are SGHRS and YFSETQ. The CDR3 region has the DNA TGCGCCAGCAGCTTTATGGACAGGGATAATTCACCCCTCCACTTT. Residues: CASSFMDRDNSPLHF.

The J gene is TRBJ2-2, the V gene TRBV7-2; D is unclear. Germline-derived CDR1 and CDR2 are SGHTA and FQGNSA. This CDR3 is 16 amino acids long. With 0 bases removed from V and 0 bases from J, the gap between germline ends came to 8 bases. This chain's CDR3 is CASSLAAAANTGELFF. The CDR3 bases are TGTGCCAGCAGCTTAGCGGCGGCAGCGAACACCGGGGAGCTGTTTTTT.

This clone has only one observation. The chain recombines TRBV9 with TRBJ2-3; 7 bases line up with TRBD2. CDR1 SGDLS and CDR2 YYNGEE come from the germline V gene. The CDR3 is 15 amino acids. Losses at the gene ends were 3 bases for V and 1 base for J; bases not matched to a gene: 5. This CDR3 is CASSASSGGTDTQYF. The CDR3 nucleotides are TGTGCCAGCAGCGCCTCCAGCGGGGGCACAGATACGCAGTATTTT.

V gene TRBV10-2 combines with J gene TRBJ1-4; TRBD1 agrees at 10 bases. V gave up 0 bases and J gave up 8 bases; unmatched junction bases: 3. The CDR3 has 15 residues. The germline V gene has CDR1 WSHSY and CDR2 SAAADI. CDR3 residues: CASSESRDRGEKLFF. As DNA, the CDR3 is TGCGCCAGCAGTGAGTCTCGGGACAGGGGAGAAAAACTGTTTTTT.

The chain couples TRBV19 to TRBJ1-2; 8 positions agree with TRBD1. Unmatched junction bases numbered 15, after V lost 9 bases and J lost 3 bases. Looked up from germline, CDR1 is LNHDA and CDR2 is SQIVND (reference sequence). The CDR3 totals 16 residues. In nucleotides, the CDR3 is TGTGCCAGCATCCTATCAGCAGGGGGCAATGACTATGGCTACACCTTC. Encoded protein: CASILSAGGNDYGYTF.

In its sample, this clone was seen once. The J gene is TRBJ1-2, the V gene TRBV5-4; TRBD1 matches at 7 bases. The CDR3 is made up of 12 amino acids. V gave up 3 bases and J gave up 8 bases; unmatched junction bases: 4. Germline V gives CDR1 SGHNT, CDR2 YYREEE (reference sequence). The CDR3 reads CASSSDRDGYTF. In DNA form, the CDR3 reads TGTGCCAGCAGCTCCGACAGGGACGGCTACACCTTC.

This chain uses TRBV6-2 or TRBV6-3 with TRBJ2-2; D possibly corresponds to TRBD2 (6 bases). The CDR3 is 17 residues long. Per germline, CDR1 MNHEY and CDR2 SVGEGT. The V end was cut by 6 bases, the J end by 6 bases, with 23 bases between. In DNA form, the CDR3 reads TGTGCCAGCAGCCCATACCGGCTACTAGCTAGGGCCGGGGAGCTGTTTTTT. This translates into CASSPYRLLARAGELFF.

V usage is TRBV4-2 and J usage is TRBJ2-1; 7 bases agree with TRBD2. Losses at the gene ends were 5 bases for V and 7 bases for J; bases not matched to a gene: 14. Germline V gene sequence: CDR1 LGHNA, CDR2 YNFKEQ. The CDR3 spans 16 residues. CDR3 sequence reads: CASSVGTNGMWNEQFF. DNA of the CDR3: TGTGCCAGCAGCGTAGGGACTAACGGGATGTGGAATGAGCAGTTCTTC.

V is TRBV5-1 and J is TRBJ2-5, with 7 bases aligning to TRBD1. V gave up 4 bases and J gave up 5 bases; unmatched junction bases: 8. The CDR3 is 14 residues long. Germline CDR1 SGHRS, CDR2 YFSETQ. CDR3 DNA: TGCGCCAGCAGCACGACAGGGCAGGGGGAGACCCAGTACTTC. Encoded protein: CASSTTGQGETQYF. The variable domain in full, completed from reference TRBV5-1 and TRBJ2-5, reads KAGVTQTPRYLIKTRGQQVTLSCSPISGHRSVSWYQQTPGQGLQFLFEYFSETQRNKGNFPGRFSGRQFSNSRSEMNVSTLELGDSALYLCASSTTGQGETQYFGPGTRLLVL.

The chain joins TRBV7-9 to TRBJ2-1; TRBD1 matches 7 bases. V was clipped by 0 bases and J by 2 bases; unmatched bases: 7. The CDR3 has 17 residues. CDR1 is SEHNR and CDR2 is FQNEAQ in the germline V gene (reference sequence). In DNA, the CDR3 is TGTGCCAGCAGCTTAGCGCAGGGGACAGCTACCTACAATGAGCAGTTCTTC. It is translated as CASSLAQGTATYNEQFF.